The present T cell receptor beta chain was sequenced within a study of blood T cell repertoires in COVID-19. Study details: Samples representing acute and convalescent COVID-19 were sourced from the United States, Italy and Spain. Sources were T cells, B-cell-depleted T cells, or PBMCs; the material itself was cDNA or gDNA.

The CDR3 is 19 amino acids. V lost 0 bases to trimming and J lost 3 bases, with 21 bases between them. The germline CDR1 and CDR2 sequences are MGHRA and YSYEKL. The table came from immunoSEQ multiplex PCR; TCRdb's copy has only in-frame clones and leaves some out. Of around 380,000 clones in the sample, roughly 80% were seen once. V and J are TRBV4-1 and TRBJ2-1; D gene unclear. The specimen was peripheral blood. This clonotype was obtained from a human donor with acute or convalescent COVID-19. The donor label of this sample is uncertain. The CDR3 region has the DNA TGCGCCAGCAGCCAAGAAAGCGCGTCGGTAAGCCCTATCTACAATGAGCAGTTCTTC. Translating gives CASSQESASVSPIYNEQFF.